This T cell receptor beta chain appears in the sequencing data of a study of neurological immune-mediated disorders. Study outcomes and limitations: None of the CDR3 amino acid sequences of expanded clones were shared across subjects, and this suggested private repertoires in all groups.

With 10-nucleotide random UMIs, 5'RACE was used to make the cDNA. From the 5' RACE reads, TCRdb called clonotypes with MiXCR, one entry per CDR3 protein. The table lists approximately 40,000 distinct CDR3 sequences, more than 4.5% of them singletons. In regard to this clonotype: Antigen: not known. Its ends do not fully match the called genes, so a read error is possible.

Germline CDR1 SGHVS, CDR2 FQNEAQ. The CDR3 has 12 residues. The sorted libraries were made from fewer than 1.3 million CD4+ or CD8+ T cells. This clonotype originated in a young man in good health. The sequenced sample consisted of CD4+ T cells from blood. The chain couples TRBV7-8 to TRBJ2-5; D remains ambiguous. CDR3 region: CASSRNQETQYF. CDR3 nucleotide sequence: TGTGCCAGCAGCCGGAACCAAGAGACCCAATACTTC.